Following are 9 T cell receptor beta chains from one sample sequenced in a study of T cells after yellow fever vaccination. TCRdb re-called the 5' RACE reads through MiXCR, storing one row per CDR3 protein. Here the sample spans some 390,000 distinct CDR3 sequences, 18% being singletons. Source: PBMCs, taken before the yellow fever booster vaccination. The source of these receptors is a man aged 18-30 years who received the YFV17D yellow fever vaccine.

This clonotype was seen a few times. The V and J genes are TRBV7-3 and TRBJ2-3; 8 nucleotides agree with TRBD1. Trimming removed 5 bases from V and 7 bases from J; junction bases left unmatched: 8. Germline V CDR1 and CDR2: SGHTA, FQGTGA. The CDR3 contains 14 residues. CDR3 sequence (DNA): TGTGCCAGCAGCCAGACAGGGGCGGCAAATACGCAGTATTTT. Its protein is CASSQTGAANTQYF.

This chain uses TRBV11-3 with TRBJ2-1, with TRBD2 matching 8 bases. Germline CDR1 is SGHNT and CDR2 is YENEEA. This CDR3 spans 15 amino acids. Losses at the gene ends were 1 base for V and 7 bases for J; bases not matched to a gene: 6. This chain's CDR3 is CASSLAREGMNEQFF. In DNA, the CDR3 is TGTGCCAGCAGCTTAGCTCGGGAGGGAATGAATGAGCAGTTCTTC.

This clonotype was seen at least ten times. The CDR3 DNA reads TGTGCCAGCAGTTTAGTCCAGGGGGTCAATGAGCAGTTCTTC. Its translation is CASSLVQGVNEQFF. The chain recombines TRBV12-3 or TRBV12-4 with TRBJ2-1; TRBD1 aligns across 7 bases. J gave up 6 bases and V 1 base, and 3 bases lay outside the gene matches. The CDR3 contains 14 residues.

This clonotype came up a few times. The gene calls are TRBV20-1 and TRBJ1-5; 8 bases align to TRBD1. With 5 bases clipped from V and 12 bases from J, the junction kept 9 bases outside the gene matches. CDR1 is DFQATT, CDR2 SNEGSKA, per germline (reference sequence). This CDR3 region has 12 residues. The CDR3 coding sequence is TGCAGTGCTCCGGACAGGGAGTCGGTCCAGCATTTT. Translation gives CSAPDRESVQHF.

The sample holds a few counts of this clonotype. As DNA, the CDR3 is TGTGCCAGCAGTTCCCGGACAGGGCCCAGCTCCTACAATGAGCAGTTCTTC. This codes for CASSSRTGPSSYNEQFF. This chain links TRBV28 with TRBJ2-1, with 8 bases lining up with TRBD1. This CDR3 region has 17 residues. V lost 4 bases to trimming and J lost 0 bases; unmatched junction nucleotides: 8. Germline CDR1 MDHEN, CDR2 SYDVKM. Looking up the rest from reference TRBV28 and TRBJ2-1 gives the full variable domain: DVKVTQSSRYLVKRTGEKVFLECVQDMDHENMFWYRQDPGLGLRLIYFSYDVKMKEKGDIPEGYSVSREKKERFSLILESASTNQTSMYLCASSSRTGPSSYNEQFFGPGTRLTVL.

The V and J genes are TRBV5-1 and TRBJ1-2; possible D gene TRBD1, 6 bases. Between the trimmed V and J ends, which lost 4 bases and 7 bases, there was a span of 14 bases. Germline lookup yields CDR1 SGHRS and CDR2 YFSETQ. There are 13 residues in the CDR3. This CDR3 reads CASSSTGIPGYTF. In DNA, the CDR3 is TGCGCCAGCAGCAGTACAGGGATCCCTGGCTACACCTTC.

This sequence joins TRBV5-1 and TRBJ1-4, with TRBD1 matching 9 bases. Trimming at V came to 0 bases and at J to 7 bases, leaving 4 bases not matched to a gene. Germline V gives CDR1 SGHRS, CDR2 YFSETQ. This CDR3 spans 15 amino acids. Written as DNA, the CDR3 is TGCGCCAGCAGCTTGGCCGGGACAGGGAGTGAAAAACTGTTTTTT. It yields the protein CASSLAGTGSEKLFF.

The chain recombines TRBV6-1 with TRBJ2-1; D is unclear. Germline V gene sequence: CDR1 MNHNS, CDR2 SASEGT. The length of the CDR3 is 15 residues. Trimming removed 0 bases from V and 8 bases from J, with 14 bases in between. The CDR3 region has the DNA TGTGCCAGCAGTGAAGCCCGTCTCCTTCTCGATGAGCAGTTCTTC. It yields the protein CASSEARLLLDEQFF.

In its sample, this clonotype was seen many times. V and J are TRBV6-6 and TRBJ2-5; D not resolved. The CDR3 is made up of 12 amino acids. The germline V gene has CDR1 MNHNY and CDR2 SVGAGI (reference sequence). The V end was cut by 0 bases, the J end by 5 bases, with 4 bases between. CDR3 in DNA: TGTGCCAGCAGTTACTCGAGCGAGACCCAGTACTTC. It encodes CASSYSSETQYF.